Listed here are 27 T cell receptor beta chains from one sample, sequenced in a study of CD8+ T cells in alopecia areata. The sequencing template was cDNA reverse transcribed from extracted RNA. Clones were sequenced by immunoSEQ multiplex PCR, and TCRdb holds only the in-frame ones, with some missing. The sample yields 90,000 or so clones, roughly 40% seen once. Treatment meaning: oral pan-JAK inhibitor, 5-10 mg twice daily. This sample comprised CD8+ T cells sorted from blood, obtained at week 24, from a patient treated with tofacitinib. The receptor source for this set is a human donor with alopecia areata.

This clone has just a few counts. The genes are TRBV7-2 and TRBJ2-6; D unresolved. The V gene lost 5 bases and the J gene lost 2 bases, with 4 bases spanning the gap. Germline V lookup: CDR1 SGHTA, CDR2 FQGNSA. There are 13 residues in the CDR3. The CDR3 region has the DNA TGTGCCAGCAGCCGAGCTGGGGCCAACGTCCTGACTTTC. Its protein is CASSRAGANVLTF.

Only a few counts were recorded for this clone. This rearrangement joins TRBV29-1 to TRBJ2-3; D gene ambiguous. The V and J ends lost 8 bases and 6 bases respectively, with 9 bases between them. Germline loops: CDR1 SQVTM, CDR2 ANQGSEA. This CDR3 region has 10 residues. CDR3 bases: TGCAGCCCGGTAGGGGATACGCAGTATTTT. Amino acid sequence: CSPVGDTQYF.

The genes are TRBV29-1 and TRBJ1-2, with 7 nucleotides matching TRBD1. CDR1 and CDR2 from the germline V gene are SQVTM and ANQGSEA. CDR3 size: 16 residues. Trimming took 1 base from V and 0 from J; bases not matched to a gene: 8. CDR3 coding DNA: TGCAGCGTTGAAGCCGAGACAGGGACAACTAACTATGGCTACACCTTC. Its translation: CSVEAETGTTNYGYTF.

The V call is TRBV5-1, the J call TRBJ2-6, with D hard to call. Trimming cost V 0 bases and J 3 bases, with 4 bases left between them. Germline CDR1 is SGHRS and CDR2 is YFSETQ. This CDR3 contains 14 residues. In DNA form, the CDR3 reads TGCGCCAGCAGCTTGGAAGGTGGGGCCAACGTCCTGACTTTC. It is translated as CASSLEGGANVLTF.

In its sample, this clone was seen a few times. The gene calls are TRBV27 and TRBJ2-3, with D tentatively TRBD1 (5 bases). Germline V CDR1 and CDR2: MNHEY, SMNVEV (reference sequence). Trimming took 2 bases from V and 6 from J, leaving 9 bases between them. The CDR3 spans 13 residues. In nucleotides, the CDR3 is TGTGCCAGCAGTTTAGGTCCAGGGGATACGCAGTATTTT. It encodes CASSLGPGDTQYF.

The rearrangement joins TRBV6-5 to TRBJ2-1; D is ambiguous. CDR1 MNHEY and CDR2 SVGAGI come from the germline V gene. V was shortened by 0 bases and J by 8 bases, with 2 bases between the two germline ends. This CDR3 is 11 amino acids long. CDR3 sequence (DNA): TGTGCCAGCAGTTACTCAGATGAGCAGTTCTTC. It codes for CASSYSDEQFF.

This clone was observed a few times. The gene calls are TRBV27 and TRBJ2-1, with 7 bases identical to TRBD1. The CDR3 sequence is 18 residues long. The J segment lost 0 bases and the V segment lost 8 bases, leaving 16 bases of the junction unmatched. Germline V lookup: CDR1 MNHEY, CDR2 SMNVEV (reference sequence). The CDR3 reads CASGGRQGPPYSYNEQFF. For the CDR3, the DNA is TGTGCCAGCGGGGGAAGACAGGGTCCCCCGTACTCCTACAATGAGCAGTTCTTC.

This clone appeared a single time. The gene calls are TRBV7-9 and TRBJ2-1; no clear D gene. Per the germline V gene, CDR1 is SEHNR and CDR2 is FQNEAQ (reference sequence). This CDR3 region has 14 residues. Trimming stripped 1 base from V and 8 bases from J, with 12 bases between. The CDR3 DNA reads as TGTGCCAGCAGCTTAGTCTCTGGGCTCGATGAGCAGTTCTTC. It encodes CASSLVSGLDEQFF.

This clone was observed a few times. The V and J genes are TRBV29-1 and TRBJ1-2, with D unclear. The CDR3 spans 12 residues. The germline V gene encodes CDR1 SQVTM and CDR2 ANQGSEA. Trimming pared 6 bases from V and 5 bases from J, leaving 13 bases between. The CDR3 bases are TGCAGCGTCCAGGAGACGGATTATGGCTACACCTTC. This codes for CSVQETDYGYTF.

This clone was seen a few times. This chain links TRBV10-3 with TRBJ2-3; tentative D call: TRBD2 (6 bases). This CDR3 is 13 amino acids long. Trimming took 6 bases from V and 6 from J, leaving 13 bases between them. Germline V gene lookup returns CDR1 ENHRY and CDR2 SYGVKD. CDR3 sequence: CAISGEAWDTQYF. The CDR3 DNA sequence: TGTGCCATCAGCGGGGAGGCCTGGGATACGCAGTATTTT.

In its sample, this clone was seen a few times. V gene TRBV5-1 combines with J gene TRBJ2-3, with TRBD2 matching over 8 bases. The CDR3 loop spans 16 amino acids. V gave up 1 base and J gave up 2 bases; unmatched junction bases: 6. CDR1 is SGHRS, CDR2 YFSETQ, per germline. The CDR3 nucleotides are TGCGCCAGCAGCTTGCTGCGGGAGGCCTTCACAGATACGCAGTATTTT. It encodes CASSLLREAFTDTQYF. The whole variable domain, remainder taken from reference TRBV5-1 and TRBJ2-3, is KAGVTQTPRYLIKTRGQQVTLSCSPISGHRSVSWYQQTPGQGLQFLFEYFSETQRNKGNFPGRFSGRQFSNSRSEMNVSTLELGDSALYLCASSLLREAFTDTQYFGPGTRLTVL.

The rearrangement joins TRBV29-1 to TRBJ2-2; TRBD1 matches 8 bases. The V and J ends lost 1 base and 7 bases, in that order; junction bases with no gene match: 8. Looked up from germline, CDR1 is SQVTM and CDR2 is ANQGSEA. The CDR3 totals 15 residues. CDR3 sequence (DNA): TGCAGCGTTGAAGTCCCCAGGGGGCGCGTCGGGGAGCTGTTTTTT. Translation: CSVEVPRGRVGELFF.

V is TRBV9 and J is TRBJ2-1, with 10 bases that match TRBD2. The CDR3 extends over 16 amino acids. The germline V gene has CDR1 SGDLS and CDR2 YYNGEE. With 4 bases clipped from V and 3 bases from J, the junction kept 7 bases outside the gene matches. The CDR3 coding sequence is TGTGCCAGCAGCCAAGCCGGGACTAGCGTCTACAATGAGCAGTTCTTC. This codes for CASSQAGTSVYNEQFF.

This clone has more than one count but fewer than ten. The chain employs TRBV19 and TRBJ2-5; the match to TRBD2 covers 8 bases. The germline CDR1 and CDR2 sequences are LNHDA and SQIVND (reference sequence). CDR3 length: 13 amino acids. Unmatched junction bases numbered 4, after V lost 5 bases and J lost 5 bases. The CDR3 is CASSHQREETQYF. CDR3 in DNA: TGTGCCAGTAGTCACCAGCGGGAGGAGACCCAGTACTTC.

The chain employs TRBV27 and TRBJ1-5; 9 nucleotides line up with TRBD1. Trimming cost V 5 bases and J 4 bases; bases outside gene matches: 3. CDR1 MNHEY and CDR2 SMNVEV come from the germline V gene (reference sequence). This CDR3 spans 14 amino acids. The CDR3 protein is CASSPGTGNQPQHF. CDR3 coding DNA: TGTGCCAGCAGTCCTGGGACAGGGAATCAGCCCCAGCATTTT.

The chain is built from TRBV7-6 and TRBJ2-3, with TRBD1 matching over 7 bases. Germline V gene data show CDR1 as SGHVS and CDR2 as FNYEAQ. V shed 6 bases and J 4 bases; nucleotides not matched to a gene: 10. The CDR3 contains 15 residues. The CDR3 coding sequence is TGTGCCAGCAGTCCGACACAGGGGTTAGCAGATACGCAGTATTTT. Translating it yields CASSPTQGLADTQYF.

This clone has just a few counts. The chain couples TRBV29-1 to TRBJ1-1; a weak D match, TRBD1 (5 bases). V was shortened by 6 bases and J by 1 base, with 12 bases between the two germline ends. The CDR3 runs to 13 residues. The V gene's germline CDR1 is SQVTM and CDR2 ANQGSEA. The CDR3 loop is CSVLGGRNTEAFF. The DNA for the CDR3 is TGCAGCGTCCTCGGGGGTAGGAACACTGAAGCTTTCTTT. Combining the CDR3 with reference TRBV29-1 and TRBJ1-1 gives the whole variable domain SAVISQKPSRDICQRGTSLTIQCQVDSQVTMMFWYRQQPGQSLTLIATANQGSEATYESGFVIDKFPISRPNLTFSTLTVSNMSPEDSSIYLCSVLGGRNTEAFFGQGTRLTVV.

This clone has just a few counts. This chain connects TRBV5-1 to TRBJ2-5, with 10 bases fitting TRBD2. Per the germline V gene, CDR1 is SGHRS and CDR2 is YFSETQ. V dropped 7 bases and J dropped 5; count of bases not matched to a gene: 8. The CDR3 is 14 amino acids. The CDR3 DNA is TGCGCCAGCTGGGCTAGCGGGAGTTTGGAGACCCAGTACTTC. Its protein product is CASWASGSLETQYF. Full variable domain (outside the CDR3, taken from reference TRBV5-1 and TRBJ2-5): KAGVTQTPRYLIKTRGQQVTLSCSPISGHRSVSWYQQTPGQGLQFLFEYFSETQRNKGNFPGRFSGRQFSNSRSEMNVSTLELGDSALYLCASWASGSLETQYFGPGTRLLVL.

CDR3 protein: CASSIEAYNEQFF. The DNA for the CDR3 is TGTGCCAGTAGTATTGAGGCCTACAATGAGCAGTTCTTC. The chain carries TRBV19 and TRBJ2-1; D is ambiguous. The V and J ends lost 3 bases and 2 bases respectively, with 5 bases between them. The CDR3 has 13 residues. Germline V gives CDR1 LNHDA, CDR2 SQIVND (reference sequence).

The V and J genes are TRBV19 and TRBJ2-7; 7 nucleotides match TRBD1. There are 13 residues in the CDR3. V trimming: 10 bases; J trimming: 3 bases; junction bases outside the gene matches: 9. Germline V gene lookup returns CDR1 LNHDA and CDR2 SQIVND (reference sequence). The CDR3 loop is CATGPGQNYEQYF. In DNA form, the CDR3 reads TGTGCCACAGGTCCGGGACAGAACTACGAGCAGTACTTC. The full variable domain, its missing parts supplied by reference TRBV19 and TRBJ2-7, is DGGITQSPKYLFRKEGQNVTLSCEQNLNHDAMYWYRQDPGQGLRLIYYSQIVNDFQKGDIAEGYSVSREKKESFPLTVTSAQKNPTAFYLCATGPGQNYEQYFGPGTRLTVT.

This clone was recorded a few times. V is TRBV30 and J is TRBJ2-1, with 10 bases aligning to TRBD2. CDR3 length: 15 amino acids. Germline values: CDR1 GTSNPN, CDR2 SVGIG (reference sequence). J gave up 1 base and V 0 bases, and 0 bases lay outside the gene matches. The DNA for the CDR3 is TGTGCCTGGAGTGTACTAGCGGGATCCTACAATGAGCAGTTCTTC. It specifies CAWSVLAGSYNEQFF.

V is TRBV6-1 and J is TRBJ2-7; no reliable D call. The CDR3 spans 12 residues. CDR1 and CDR2 from the germline V gene are MNHNS and SASEGT. V was shortened by 9 bases and J by 3 bases, with 12 bases between the two germline ends. In DNA form, the CDR3 reads TGTGCCAGTGGCCAGACTTTCTACGAGCAGTACTTC. This encodes CASGQTFYEQYF.

The rearrangement joins TRBV28 to TRBJ2-7; TRBD1 matches at 7 bases. The CDR3 has 14 residues. Germline CDR1 is MDHEN and CDR2 is SYDVKM. V was pared by 6 bases and J by 3 bases, with 8 bases of the junction left unmatched. The DNA of the CDR3 is TGTGCCAGCAGGCAGGGGGTGGCCTTCTACGAGCAGTACTTC. Translation: CASRQGVAFYEQYF.

The chain links TRBV28 to TRBJ2-4, with D possibly matching TRBD2 (5 bases). The germline V gene encodes CDR1 MDHEN and CDR2 SYDVKM. The CDR3 consists of 12 residues. V was cut by 3 bases and J by 8 bases, with 8 bases left in between. The CDR3 is CASSFGGHIQYF. As DNA, the CDR3 is TGTGCCAGCAGTTTCGGCGGGCACATTCAGTACTTC. Based on the CDR3 plus reference TRBV28 and TRBJ2-4, the full variable domain is DVKVTQSSRYLVKRTGEKVFLECVQDMDHENMFWYRQDPGLGLRLIYFSYDVKMKEKGDIPEGYSVSREKKERFSLILESASTNQTSMYLCASSFGGHIQYFGAGTRLSVL.

V gene TRBV14 combines with J gene TRBJ1-1; no firm D call. CDR1 SGHDN and CDR2 FVKESK come from the germline V gene. The CDR3 length is 14 residues. The V gene lost 0 bases and the J gene lost 1 base, with 6 bases spanning the gap. The CDR3 DNA is TGTGCCAGCAGCCAAGACATGGAGAACACTGAAGCTTTCTTT. Its translation: CASSQDMENTEAFF.

This clone was recorded a few times. V gene TRBV6-5 combines with J gene TRBJ1-2; no reliable D call. Trimming cost V 6 bases and J 4 bases, with 12 bases left between them. Germline-derived CDR1 and CDR2 are MNHEY and SVGAGI. The CDR3 totals 13 residues. The CDR3 region is CASREGLLYGYTF. DNA of the CDR3: TGTGCCAGCAGGGAGGGTCTACTCTATGGCTACACCTTC.

The gene calls are TRBV7-9 and TRBJ2-7; the match to TRBD2 covers 10 bases. The CDR3 runs to 15 residues. Losses at the gene ends were 5 bases for V and 2 bases for J; bases not matched to a gene: 6. Germline lookup yields CDR1 SEHNR and CDR2 FQNEAQ (reference sequence). The CDR3 DNA is TGTGCCAGCAGCCGTCCCCTAGCGGGAGCCTACGAGCAGTACTTC. Protein: CASSRPLAGAYEQYF.